The rows below give T cell receptor beta chains drawn from one sample of a study of tumor-infiltrating lymphocytes in oesophageal squamous cell carcinoma. TCRdb re-derived calls from the PCR reads in MiXCR, one entry per CDR3 protein. Here the sample spans over 10,000 distinct CDR3 sequences, roughly half being singletons. The sequenced sample was esophageal tumor tissue. These receptors originate from a male donor with esophageal squamous cell carcinoma. CDR3s include the opening cysteine and the closing phenylalanine or tryptophan. Each record gives: CDR3 DNA, CDR3 protein, V gene, J gene, clone size, D gene. The D gene is left open where the match is weak. Clone sizes are given selectively: once, few, many, or a class where the clone is expanded.

TGTGCCAGCAGTTTTGGATTAGCCCGCACAGATACGCAGTATTTT	CASSFGLARTDTQYF	TRBV28	TRBJ2-3	-	-
TGTGCCAGCATGAGTCTAGGGACCACAGATACGCAGTATTTT	CASMSLGTTDTQYF	TRBV6-1	TRBJ2-3	medium-sized	-
TGTGCCAGCAGCAAAGGACAGTCCACCGGGGAGCTGTTTTTT	CASSKGQSTGELFF	TRBV7-6	TRBJ2-2	-	-
TGTGCCAGCAGCGGCAGAGGACAGCCTAGCACAGATACGCAGTATTTT	CASSGRGQPSTDTQYF	TRBV11-1	TRBJ2-3	-	-
TGTGCCAGCAGCCAGGGACATGGTAACTATGGCTACACCTTC	CASSQGHGNYGYTF	TRBV7-6	TRBJ1-2	few	-
TGTGCCAGCAGCTTCCAGATAAGGACAGAGCAGTTCTTT	CASSFQIRTEQFF	TRBV7-2	TRBJ1-1	few	-
TGTGCTAGCAGCTTGGGACTAGCGGGAAGCGAGACCCAGTACTTC	CASSLGLAGSETQYF	TRBV7-7	TRBJ2-5	-	TRBD2
TGTGCCAGCAGCTCCCGGGACAGGGGACTCTACGAGCAGTACTTC	CASSSRDRGLYEQYF	TRBV7-9	TRBJ2-7	medium-sized	TRBD1
TGTGCCAGCTCGTCTCAGACCCAGGGTTCCGGCGAGCAGTTCTTC	CASSSQTQGSGEQFF	TRBV7-9	TRBJ2-1	few	-
TGCGGGACGGGTCTGAACACTGAAGCTTTCTTT	CGTGLNTEAFF	TRBV28	TRBJ1-1	few	-
TGTGCCAGCAGCCCACGGCACAACACTGAAGCTTTCTTT	CASSPRHNTEAFF	TRBV7-6	TRBJ1-1	-	-
TGTGCCACCAGTGATCCCCGGACAGGGGTGGGACTAGCGGGGAGCACAGATACGCAGTATTTT	CATSDPRTGVGLAGSTDTQYF	TRBV24-1	TRBJ2-3	many	TRBD2
TGTGCCAGCAGCCGGGAGGGTAGCGGGGGGTACGAGCAGTACTTC	CASSREGSGGYEQYF	TRBV7-3	TRBJ2-7	few	TRBD2
TGTGCTAGCAGCTTAGGAGAGAACACTGAAGCTTTCTTT	CASSLGENTEAFF	TRBV7-9	TRBJ1-1	-	-
TGTGCCAGCAGCTTAGCTACTAGCGGGAGGACCCACGAGCAGTACTTC	CASSLATSGRTHEQYF	TRBV7-2	TRBJ2-7	-	TRBD2
TGTGCCAGCAGCTCGACGCTGGGGGGGGGAGAGACCCAGTACTTC	CASSSTLGGGETQYF	TRBV5-3	TRBJ2-5	once	TRBD2
TGTGCTAGCAGCCCCCGCAGGGCTACGGGAGGCGCTTTAAACAATGAGCAGTTCTTC	CASSPRRATGGALNNEQFF	TRBV7-7	TRBJ2-1	-	TRBD2
TGTGCCAGCAGCTTAATCGGCGGGAAGGCAGATACGCAGTATTTT	CASSLIGGKADTQYF	TRBV7-3	TRBJ2-3	many	-
TGTACCCACTACAATGAGCAGTTCTTC	CTHYNEQFF	TRBV7-4	TRBJ2-1	-	-
TGTGCCAGCACCCCCGCCGGCTTCCGCTCTGGGGCCAACGTCCTGACTTTC	CASTPAGFRSGANVLTF	TRBV6-4	TRBJ2-6	-	-